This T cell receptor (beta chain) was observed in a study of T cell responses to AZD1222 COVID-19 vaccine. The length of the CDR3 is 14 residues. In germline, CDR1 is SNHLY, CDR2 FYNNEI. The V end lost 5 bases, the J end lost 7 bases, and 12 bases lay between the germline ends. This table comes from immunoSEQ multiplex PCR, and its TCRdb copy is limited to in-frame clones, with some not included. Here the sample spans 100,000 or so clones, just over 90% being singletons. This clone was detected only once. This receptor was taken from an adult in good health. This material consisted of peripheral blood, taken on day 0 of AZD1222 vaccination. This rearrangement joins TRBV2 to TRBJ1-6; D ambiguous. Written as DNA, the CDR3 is TGTGCCAGCAGTTACAAGACCGGGAATTCACCCCTCCACTTT. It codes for CASSYKTGNSPLHF.